These T cell receptor beta chains were read from a single sample in a study of blood T cell repertoires in COVID-19. Profiled with immunoSEQ multiplex PCR; TCRdb holds only in-frame clones, not every one. The sample lists around 250,000 clones; approximately 89% were seen once. The sequencing input was peripheral blood. Every receptor here comes from a man between 35 and 55 years old with active or convalescent COVID-19. The CDR3 runs from the conserved cysteine through the conserved F or W. A D gene is named only where the DNA matches it firmly. The listing skips clone size in some rows; elsewhere it reads once, few, many or a size class.

cdr3_length	clone_size	d_call	v_call	j_call	cdr3_nt	cdr3_aa
14	NA	TRBD1	TRBV7-3	TRBJ1-1	TGTGCCAGCAGCCCTGACAGGGCGAACACTGAAGCTTTCTTT	CASSPDRANTEAFF
17	NA	TRBD2	TRBV7-9	TRBJ2-2	TGTGCCAGCAGCTCGAACCGCGGGGGGACTAGCTCCCGGGAGCTGTTTTTT	CASSSNRGGTSSRELFF
16	NA	NA	TRBV4-1	TRBJ1-5	TGCGCCAGCAGCCAAGAATCGTGGCAGGTTAATCAGCCCCAGCATTTT	CASSQESWQVNQPQHF
13	NA	TRBD1	TRBV27	TRBJ1-2	TGTGCCAGCGGGACAGGAGACAACTATGGCTACACCTTC	CASGTGDNYGYTF
13	NA	TRBD2	TRBV20-1	TRBJ2-3	TGCAGTGCTAGTCCCCTCACTAGCGGGGCGCAGTATTTT	CSASPLTSGAQYF
15	NA	TRBD2	TRBV6-1	TRBJ2-1	TGTGCCAGCAGTGAAGTTAGCGGGAGTTTTTTTGAGCAGTTCTTC	CASSEVSGSFFEQFF
15	NA	NA	TRBV18	TRBJ1-2	TGTGCCAGCTCACCAAAAGGACAGAAAACCTATGGCTACACCTTC	CASSPKGQKTYGYTF
14	NA	TRBD1	TRBV6-2/TRBV6-3	TRBJ2-7	TGTGCCAGCAGTGCTCCGGGACAGGGCCCCGAGCAGTACTTC	CASSAPGQGPEQYF
15	once	TRBD1	TRBV14	TRBJ2-1	TGTGCCAGCAGCCAGCCTCGACAGGGATACAATGAGCAGTTCTTC	CASSQPRQGYNEQFF
15	NA	TRBD1	TRBV18	TRBJ2-3	TGTGCCAGCTCACCAAGGGACAGAGACACAGATACGCAGTATTTT	CASSPRDRDTDTQYF
12	NA	NA	TRBV6-5	TRBJ1-2	TGTGCCAGCAGGCAGGGTCCCTATGGCTACACCTTC	CASRQGPYGYTF
13	few	NA	TRBV25-1	TRBJ1-3	TGTGCCAGCAGTGATGCAGGGGGAAACACCATATATTTT	CASSDAGGNTIYF
14	NA	NA	TRBV11-2	TRBJ1-6	TGTGCCAGCAGTCCGGGAGGGCGGGATTCACCCCTCCACTTT	CASSPGGRDSPLHF
15	NA	TRBD1	TRBV7-9	TRBJ1-6	TGTGCCAGCAGCTTATGGACAGGGGGCGAATCACCCCTCCACTTT	CASSLWTGGESPLHF
14	NA	NA	TRBV30	TRBJ1-6	TGTGCCTGGAGTGTGAGGCGGAATAATTCACCCCTCCACTTT	CAWSVRRNNSPLHF
15	NA	TRBD2	TRBV3-1/TRBV3-2	TRBJ2-5	TGTGCCAGCAGCCCCCCCGGGGGGGAAGGGGAGACCCAGTACTTC	CASSPPGGEGETQYF
14	few	NA	TRBV2	TRBJ1-4	TGTGCCAGCAGTGTCGAGGCAACTAATGAAAAACTGTTTTTT	CASSVEATNEKLFF